This TCR beta chain was identified in a study of cytomegalovirus exposure and HLA in healthy donors. In the study overall: T cells numbering around 190 million yielded 100 million to 120 million unique TCR beta sequences in an earlier analysis. Whole-study findings and limits: The majority of CMV-associated TCR beta chains were reported as apparently HLA-restricted in a later analysis.

About this clone: Antigen: not known.

A multiplex PCR was run with 60 Vbeta primers and 13 Jbeta primers. Authors' methods: The authors later counted 70 million to 85 million unique TCR beta chains, some 11 million of them shared. Generated by immunoSEQ multiplex PCR, the TCRdb table keeps only in-frame clones and is missing some. That table supplies the V and J calls and clone size; D and trimming were determined from the DNA. The table includes 150,000 to 200,000 clones, around nine tenths detected once. Trimming removed 1 base at V and 2 bases at J, with 11 bases between. The germline CDR1 and CDR2 sequences are SGHTA and FQGTGA. The CDR3 extends over 15 amino acids.

The sequence derives from a young woman in good health and CMV-seronegative. The chain joins TRBV7-3 to TRBJ1-2; D is ambiguous. What was sequenced was PBMCs. The CDR3 region has the DNA TGTGCCAGCAGCTTAAAGGGTGGAGGCAACTATGGCTACACCTTC. Its translation is CASSLKGGGNYGYTF.